What follows describes a single T cell receptor (beta chain). TCR beta libraries used about 2 micrograms of genomic DNA from cryopreserved PBMCs. The sample belongs to a study of cytotoxic CD8 clonotypes in ibrutinib-treated CLL. Study details: Responses comprised about 25 partial and 2 complete; at median around six years, 14 remained remitted and some 12 progressed.

The CDR3 runs 15 residues. Germline V lookup: CDR1 LGHNA, CDR2 YNFKEQ. V was pared by 2 bases and J by 1 base, with 11 bases between. Deep sequencing aimed at 1 in 200,000 to 1 in 1 million T cells' resolution. The protocol was immunoSEQ multiplex PCR, while the TCRdb copy is restricted to in-frame clones and leaves out a portion. The sample records 150,000 or so clones, over 60% being singletons. The sample in question was PBMCs, obtained after 12 months of ibrutinib treatment. This TCR came from a human donor with chronic lymphocytic leukemia. This chain links TRBV4-2 with TRBJ2-5; D ambiguous. The CDR3 DNA reads as TGTGCCAGCAGCCAAACAAACTGGGGCCAAGAGACCCAGTACTTC. Protein product: CASSQTNWGQETQYF.